This T cell receptor beta chain was captured by sequencing in a study of T cell responses to AZD1222 COVID-19 vaccine. Study-level background: Researchers grouped second doses given at about 4 or about 12 weeks into one pool.

General study findings and limits: Sampling captured repertoires only after the peak T cell response.

The germline CDR1 and CDR2 sequences are SGHTA and FQGTGA. The length of the CDR3 is 17 residues. Trimming cost V 2 bases and J 9 bases; bases outside gene matches: 17. Comment on this clone: As yet, its antigen is unknown.

Clones were read by immunoSEQ multiplex PCR, and TCRdb kept only the in-frame ones, dropping some. The sample holds some 150,000 clones, roughly nine tenths seen once. V usage is TRBV7-3 and J usage is TRBJ2-3; 7 bases line up with TRBD2. This receptor was obtained from an adult in good health. Source: peripheral blood, taken on day 0 of AZD1222 vaccination. In DNA form, the CDR3 reads TGTGCCAGCAGCTTAGAGCCTAGCGGTCCCAATTCAGGCACGCAGTATTTT. Its protein is CASSLEPSGPNSGTQYF.